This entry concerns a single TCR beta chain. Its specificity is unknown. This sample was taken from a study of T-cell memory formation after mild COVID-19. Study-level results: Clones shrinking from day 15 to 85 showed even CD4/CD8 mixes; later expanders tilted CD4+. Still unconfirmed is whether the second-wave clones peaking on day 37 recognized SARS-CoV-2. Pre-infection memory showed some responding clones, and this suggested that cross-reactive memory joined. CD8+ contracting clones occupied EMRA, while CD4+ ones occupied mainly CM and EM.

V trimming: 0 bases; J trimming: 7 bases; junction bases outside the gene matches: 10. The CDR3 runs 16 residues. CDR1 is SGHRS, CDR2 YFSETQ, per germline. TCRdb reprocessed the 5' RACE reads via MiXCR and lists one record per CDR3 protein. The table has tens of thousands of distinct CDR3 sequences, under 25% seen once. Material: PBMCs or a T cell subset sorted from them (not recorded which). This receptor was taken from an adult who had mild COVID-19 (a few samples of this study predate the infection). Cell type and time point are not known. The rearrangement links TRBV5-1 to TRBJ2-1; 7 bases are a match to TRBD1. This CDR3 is CASSLGPAAGGNEQFF. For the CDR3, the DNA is TGCGCCAGCAGCTTGGGACCCGCCGCAGGGGGAAATGAGCAGTTCTTC.